These T cell receptor beta chains were read from a single sample in a study of cytomegalovirus exposure and HLA in healthy donors. This table comes from immunoSEQ multiplex PCR, and its TCRdb copy is limited to in-frame clones, with some not included. The sample lists 150,000 to 250,000 clones; 82% were seen once. Input material: PBMCs. Source of these receptors: a boy aged 2 to 9 in good health and CMV-seronegative. Both conserved end residues are part of each CDR3. D genes are given only for firm matches. Rows may omit the clone size; those that give it use once, few, many or a size class.

v_gene	j_gene	d_gene	abundance	CDR3nt	CDR3aa
TRBV7-9	TRBJ2-5	-	-	TGTGCCAGCAGCTTATTTGCAGGGAAAGAGACCCAGTACTTC	CASSLFAGKETQYF
TRBV25-1	TRBJ2-5	-	-	TGTGCCAGCAGTGGGCTGTCGGCAGGGATTTTGAAGACCCAGTACTTC	CASSGLSAGILKTQYF
TRBV11-3	TRBJ2-1	TRBD1	-	TGTGCCAGCAGCCTCAGGGACAGGGAACTGTTCTTC	CASSLRDRELFF
TRBV6-4	TRBJ2-1	-	-	TGTGCCAGCAGTGACACCACTAGGAATGAGCAGTTCTTC	CASSDTTRNEQFF
TRBV19	TRBJ1-1	-	-	TGTGCCAGTAGCCAACGGGGGGGGAGCCTGGTCGAGAACACTGAAGCTTTCTTT	CASSQRGGSLVENTEAFF
TRBV19	TRBJ1-5	-	-	TGTGCCAGTAGTATACAGGTGAATCAGCCCCAGCATTTT	CASSIQVNQPQHF
TRBV7-6	TRBJ1-2	TRBD1	-	TGTGCCAGCAGCTCGAGCGGACAGGGGGCTGATGGCTACACCTTC	CASSSSGQGADGYTF
TRBV2	TRBJ2-7	TRBD2	-	TGTGCCAGCATGTTGACTAGCGGCCGCGAGCAGTACTTC	CASMLTSGREQYF
TRBV7-2	TRBJ2-5	TRBD2	-	TGTGCCAGCAGCCTCCGTCTAGCGGGGGGAGAGACCCAGTACTTC	CASSLRLAGGETQYF
TRBV2	TRBJ2-1	-	-	TGTGCCAGCAGGGCAGGGATCCCCAATGAGCAGTTCTTC	CASRAGIPNEQFF
TRBV6-6	TRBJ1-1	-	few	TGTGCCAGCAGACGTACCCAAGGCGGGGGGAGTGAAGCTTTCTTT	CASRRTQGGGSEAFF
TRBV6-5	TRBJ1-2	TRBD1	once	TGTGCCAGCAGGTCAGGGGGGTATGGCTACACCTTC	CASRSGGYGYTF
TRBV29-1	TRBJ1-1	-	-	TGCAGCGTTGAAGACCCAAGGGGTTTACAAGCTTTCTTT	CSVEDPRGLQAFF
TRBV13	TRBJ2-2	TRBD2	-	TGTGCCAGCAGAGGGGCTAGCGGGGGAAAAACCGGGGAGCTGTTTTTT	CASRGASGGKTGELFF
TRBV9	TRBJ2-7	-	-	TGTGCCAGCAGCCCGTCGGGGGACTACGAGCAGTACTTC	CASSPSGDYEQYF
TRBV9	TRBJ1-2	-	-	TGTGCCAGCAGCGACACCAACTATGGCTACACCTTC	CASSDTNYGYTF
TRBV9	TRBJ2-1	-	-	TGTGCCAGCGGAGGTCATCCCTACAATGAGCAGTTCTTC	CASGGHPYNEQFF
TRBV9	TRBJ2-4	TRBD1	-	TGTGCCAGCAGCGCCGGTACAGGGGCGTCAAACATTCAGTACTTC	CASSAGTGASNIQYF
TRBV6-5	TRBJ2-2	-	-	TGTGCCAGCAGTTACGGGCAGGGATACGGGGAGCTGTTTTTT	CASSYGQGYGELFF
TRBV2	TRBJ2-7	-	-	TGTGCCAGCACTCCTTCCTACGAGCAGTACTTC	CASTPSYEQYF
TRBV9	TRBJ2-7	-	-	TGTGCCAGCAGCCCTCGGACAGAAGGGTACGAGCAGTACTTC	CASSPRTEGYEQYF
TRBV21-1	TRBJ2-1	-	-	TGTGCCAGCAGCAAAGCGCTCCTTTCTGTAGCGGGGGCCCCAATTTACAATGAGCAGTTCTTC	CASSKALLSVAGAPIYNEQFF
TRBV19	TRBJ2-5	-	-	TGTGCCAGTAGTATTTCCGGGGGTGGGGAGACCCAGTACTTC	CASSISGGGETQYF
TRBV15	TRBJ2-7	-	-	TGTGCCACCAGCAGAGATTCGGTAGTCGAGCAGTACTTC	CATSRDSVVEQYF
TRBV7-9	TRBJ2-3	TRBD2	-	TGTGCCAGCAGCTCCCGACTAGCGGGGCCCTTAGATACGCAGTATTTT	CASSSRLAGPLDTQYF
TRBV18	TRBJ2-7	-	once	TGTGCCAGCTCACCAAACAGGGAAGGCCGGAACGAGCAGTACTTC	CASSPNREGRNEQYF
TRBV7-2	TRBJ2-5	-	-	TGTGCCAGCAGCCAAGGGGGGGACCAAGAGACCCAGTACTTC	CASSQGGDQETQYF